These 16 T cell receptor beta chains were sequenced from one sample in a study of tumor-infiltrating lymphocytes in primary liver carcinoma. From around 0.5 ug total RNA, TCR beta cDNA was generated with a primer in the constant region. The TCR beta library was amplified through three nested multiplex PCR rounds in a modified ARM-PCR procedure. Forward primers for TRBV1-TRBV30 and a C-beta reverse primer served the first two PCR rounds, at 10 cycles each. TCRdb re-analysed the multiplex PCR reads in MiXCR, keeping a single row per CDR3 protein. This table holds roughly 80,000 distinct CDR3 sequences, about 70% found once. It was from 20-30 mg of unsorted bulk tissue that RNA and DNA were co-extracted. The specimen sequenced was liver tumor tissue from sampling region 4. Documented subset: tumor region T4, right-lateral pole. The source of these receptors is a woman aged 60 to 75 with primary liver carcinoma and hepatitis B virus infection.

In regard to this clonotype: Given the absence of the conserved phenylalanine or tryptophan at the CDR3 end, a read error is likely. Because the CDR3's place on the DNA is in doubt, the DNA is left out and the CDR3 is given as listed by TCRdb. This sequence joins TRBV29-1 and TRBJ2-3; the table's D call, TRBD1, was not checked against the DNA. A total of 11 residues make up the CDR3, ends included. Germline CDR1 is SQVTM and CDR2 is ANQGSEA. CDR3 in amino acids: CSVADRVRVYL.

V is TRBV11-3 and J is TRBJ2-3, with D possibly TRBD2 on 5 matching bases. V was trimmed by 8 bases and J by 0 bases, leaving 9 bases between them. CDR1 is SGHNT, CDR2 YENEEA, per germline. This CDR3 is 13 amino acids long. In DNA, the CDR3 is TGTGCCAGCCTCAGGACTAGCACAGATACGCAGTATTTT. Translation gives CASLRTSTDTQYF.

To note about this clonotype: This may arise from a read error, as a much more abundant clone is one base away. V gene TRBV5-1 combines with J gene TRBJ2-7; the match to TRBD2 covers 10 bases. The CDR3 totals 15 residues. Germline values: CDR1 SGHRS, CDR2 YFSETQ. Trimming took 7 bases from V and 4 from J; bases not matched to a gene: 11. The CDR3 sequence is CASGSPGLASYEQYF. The CDR3 DNA follows: TGCGCCAGCGGCTCGCCGGGACTAGCGAGTTACGAGCAGTACTTC. Variable domain in full (rest from reference TRBV5-1 and TRBJ2-7): KAGVTQTPRYLIKTRGQQVTLSCSPISGHRSVSWYQQTPGQGLQFLFEYFSETQRNKGNFPGRFSGRQFSNSRSEMNVSTLELGDSALYLCASGSPGLASYEQYFGPGTRLTVT.

This clonotype has a handful of counts. An end of the junction does not agree with germline; a read error may underlie this. Here the CDR3 reads CASSETWGAEQYF. The DNA for the CDR3 is TGTGCGAGCAGCGAGACATGGGGCGCCGAGCAGTACTTC. The chain employs TRBV11-1 and TRBJ2-7, with a weak D call TRBD1 (5 bases). The CDR3 is 13 residues long. In germline, CDR1 is SGHAT, CDR2 FQDESV (reference sequence).

Worth noting for this clonotype: A read error may produce the germline difference seen at one junction end. The chain joins TRBV4-1 to TRBJ2-3; maybe TRBD2 (5 bases). Germline CDR1 MGHRA, CDR2 YSYEKL. The CDR3 covers 15 residues. The CDR3 DNA is TGCGCCTGCAGCCGGATCAGCGGAAGTGCAGATACGCAGTATTTT. Protein sequence: CACSRISGSADTQYF.

This clonotype has just one count. This chain joins TRBV29-1 and TRBJ2-1; 7 nucleotides agree with TRBD2. V gave up 5 bases and J gave up 5 bases; unmatched junction bases: 3. The CDR3 has 12 residues. Germline V CDR1 and CDR2: SQVTM, ANQGSEA. The CDR3 region is CSVKAGDNEQFF. The CDR3 DNA is TGCAGCGTTAAGGCGGGAGACAATGAGCAGTTCTTC.

There are many counts of this clonotype. The chain is built from TRBV29-1 and TRBJ2-3; D is perhaps TRBD1 (6 bases). Germline V CDR1 and CDR2: SQVTM, ANQGSEA. V lost 3 bases, J lost 8 bases, and 12 bases lay in between. This CDR3 is 12 amino acids long. The CDR3 DNA reads TGCAGCGTTGATCAACAGGGCTTTACGCAGTATTTT. Translating it yields CSVDQQGFTQYF.

This chain uses TRBV20-1 with TRBJ2-7; 10 bases map to TRBD2. The CDR3 consists of 15 residues. The germline V gene encodes CDR1 DFQATT and CDR2 SNEGSKA (reference sequence). Unmatched junction bases numbered 9, after V lost 3 bases and J lost 4 bases. Here the CDR3 DNA reads TGCAGTGCTAGTAGGCTAGCGGGAGCGCAATACGAGCAGTACTTC. This sequence encodes CSASRLAGAQYEQYF.

This clonotype came up once. The junction does not match germline at one end; this may be a read error. The V and J genes are TRBV14 and TRBJ2-1; D is perhaps TRBD1 (5 bases). The CDR3 loop spans 13 amino acids. CDR1 and CDR2 (germline): SGHDN, FVKESK. Here the CDR3 DNA reads TGTGCCAGCAGCCAACGACAGCTGAATGATCAGTTATTC. Translating gives CASSQRQLNDQLF.

This chain uses TRBV4-2 with TRBJ2-1; the D gene is possibly TRBD2 (6 bases). CDR1 and CDR2 (germline): LGHNA, YNFKEQ. The CDR3 is made up of 15 amino acids. V dropped 4 bases and J dropped 12 bases, with 22 bases sitting between them. CDR3 sequence: CASSLTTADYIGQFF. CDR3 DNA: TGTGCCAGCAGCCTCACGACGGCGGACTACATTGGGCAGTTCTTC.

On this clonotype: The junction shows a germline mismatch at one end, possibly a read error. The chain has TRBV11-2 and TRBJ2-1, with D uncertain. Per germline, CDR1 SGHAT and CDR2 FQNNGV. The CDR3 totals 17 residues. The CDR3 sequence: CASSLDQLGIVYNEQFF. The CDR3 nucleotides read TGTGCCAGCAGCCTAGATCAACTGGGTATAGTCTACAATGAGCAATTCTTC.

This clonotype has more than one count but fewer than ten. Relative to the germline gene, one junction end is altered; a read error may explain this. The chain employs TRBV11-2 and TRBJ2-4; D unclear. The germline CDR1 and CDR2 sequences are SGHAT and FQNNGV. CDR3 length equals 15 residues. For the CDR3, the DNA is TGTGCTAGCAGCTTCAGTGTGCCACTTGGGAACATTCAGTACTTC. Amino acids: CASSFSVPLGNIQYF. Using reference TRBV11-2 and TRBJ2-4 for the parts outside the CDR3, the full variable domain is EAGVAQSPRYKIIEKRQSVAFWCNPISGHATLYWYQQILGQGPKLLIQFQNNGVVDDSQLPKDRFSAERLKGVDSTLKIQPAKLEDSAVYLCASSFSVPLGNIQYFGAGTRLSVL.

The V gene is TRBV18, the J gene TRBJ1-5; TRBD1 might be the D (6 bases). The germline CDR1 and CDR2 sequences are KGHSH and LQKENI. Between the trimmed V and J ends, which lost 5 bases and 4 bases, there was a span of 18 bases. The CDR3 totals 16 residues. As DNA, the CDR3 is TGTGCCAGCTCATCCCGACAGGCGACGGCTAATCAGCCCCAGCATTTT. Translating gives CASSSRQATANQPQHF.

This clonotype has a count of ten or more. The V gene is TRBV6-1, the J gene TRBJ2-2, with D possibly being TRBD1 or TRBD2 (5 bases each). This CDR3 is 15 amino acids long. The germline V gene encodes CDR1 MNHNS and CDR2 SASEGT. Between the trimmed V and J ends, which lost 7 bases and 6 bases, there was a span of 18 bases. CDR3: CASTPGIGAPGELFF. Written as DNA, the CDR3 is TGTGCCAGCACCCCCGGGATCGGGGCGCCCGGGGAGCTGTTTTTT.

A note on this clonotype: A much bigger clone sits one base away, suggesting this may be a read error. CDR3 region: CAWSVVNGQFF. CDR3 in DNA: TGTGCCTGGAGTGTCGTCAATGGGCAGTTCTTC. The chain combines TRBV30 with TRBJ2-1, with unresolved D. CDR3 size: 11 residues. Germline CDR1 is GTSNPN and CDR2 is SVGIG (reference sequence).

As concerns this clonotype: A much more abundant neighbour one base away suggests this may be a read error. The CDR3 ends on some other residue instead of the conserved phenylalanine or tryptophan, so this is likely a read error. The chain carries TRBV28 and TRBJ2-3; 8 bases are shared with TRBD2. Germline V gene data show CDR1 as MDHEN and CDR2 as SYDVKM. The CDR3 is made up of 15 amino acids. Germline trimming cut 4 bases from V and 5 bases from J; bases unmatched to any gene: 8. Here the CDR3 DNA reads TGTGCCAGCAGTTCACTAGCGGAGCGTCGAGATACGCAGTATATT. Its translation is CASSSLAERRDTQYI.